This T cell receptor beta chain was sequenced in a study of shared clonotypes between healthy human individuals. General observations from the study: The donor pool, a small one, limited the genetic and exposure-history diversity represented. In contrast to clonotypes shared by all four donors, non-shared clonotypes had lower generation probabilities. The sharing of about 5% of naive CD4 clonotypes was seen across a handful of donors.

V was trimmed by 0 bases and J by 3 bases, leaving 15 bases between them. Germline CDR1 and CDR2: MNHNS and SASEGT. This CDR3 region has 16 residues. As for this clone: Its antigen is not identified.

Each sorted subset replicate got 200 ng genomic DNA, 25,000 to 30,000 genomes. Generated by immunoSEQ multiplex PCR, the TCRdb table keeps only in-frame clones and is missing some. This table has over a million clones, 95% to 99% appearing once. The genes are TRBV6-1 and TRBJ2-7; D remains unclear. The specimen sequenced was naive CD4+ T cells sorted from blood. Sample subset: CD45RA+ positively selected. This TCR came from a young man in good health. DNA of the CDR3: TGTGCCAGCAGTGAAGCGTCTCCCCGGCTCCTCTACGAGCAGTACTTC. It yields the protein CASSEASPRLLYEQYF.